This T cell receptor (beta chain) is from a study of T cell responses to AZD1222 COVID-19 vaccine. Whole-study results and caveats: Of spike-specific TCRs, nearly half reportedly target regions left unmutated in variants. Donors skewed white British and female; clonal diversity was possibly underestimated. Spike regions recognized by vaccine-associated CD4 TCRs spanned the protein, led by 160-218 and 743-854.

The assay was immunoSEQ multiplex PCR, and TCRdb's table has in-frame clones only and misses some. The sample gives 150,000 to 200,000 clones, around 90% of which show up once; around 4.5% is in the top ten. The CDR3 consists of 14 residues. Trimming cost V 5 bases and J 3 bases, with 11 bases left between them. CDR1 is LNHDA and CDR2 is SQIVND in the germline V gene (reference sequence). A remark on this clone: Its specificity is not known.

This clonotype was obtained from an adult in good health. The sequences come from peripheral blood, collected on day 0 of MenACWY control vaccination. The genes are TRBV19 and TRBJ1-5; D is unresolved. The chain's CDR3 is CASSADGPNQPQHF. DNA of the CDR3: TGTGCCAGTAGTGCGGACGGACCCAATCAGCCCCAGCATTTT.